Listed here are 14 T cell receptor beta chains from one sample, sequenced in a study of T cell changes during pregnancy in multiple sclerosis (dated by TCRdb to the late 2010s). The library relied on the immunoSEQ multiplex PCR assay. The table comes from immuneACCESS by way of TCRdb, which keeps in-frame sequences with V and J called. Part of the clones is missing from these tables; in studies checked, under half for an unresolved V gene and the rest for unknown reasons. Counted in this sample were some 47,000 clones; around 96% of them appeared once. The ten largest make up under 0.9% of the sample. This sample comprised peripheral blood, obtained in the second trimester of pregnancy. Source of these receptors: a female donor with multiple sclerosis, enrolled in a pregnancy study.

V usage is TRBV27 and J usage is TRBJ1-3, with D unclear. The CDR3 covers 13 residues. V was clipped by 4 bases and J by 0 bases, with 4 bases between them. Germline V lookup: CDR1 MNHEY, CDR2 SMNVEV (reference sequence). The chain's CDR3 is CASSYSSGNTIYF. In nucleotides, the CDR3 is TGTGCCAGCAGTTACAGCTCTGGAAACACCATATATTTT.

The rearrangement links TRBV9 to TRBJ2-1, with 12 nucleotides matching TRBD2. Trimming cost V 0 bases and J 7 bases; bases outside gene matches: 8. The V gene's germline CDR1 is SGDLS and CDR2 YYNGEE. This CDR3 region has 17 residues. CDR3 DNA sequence: TGTGCCAGCAGCGTAGTGGGGACTAGCGGGCTCTTTAATGAGCAGTTCTTC. This gives the protein CASSVVGTSGLFNEQFF.

The CDR3 DNA is TGTGCCAGCTCCCGGGACAGGGTGGATGGCTACACCTTC. It codes for CASSRDRVDGYTF. The chain is built from TRBV18 and TRBJ1-2; 9 nucleotides align to TRBD1. Germline CDR1 KGHSH, CDR2 LQKENI. Losses at the gene ends were 6 bases for V and 6 bases for J; bases not matched to a gene: 5. The CDR3 is 13 amino acids. Looking up the rest from reference TRBV18 and TRBJ1-2 gives the full variable domain: NAGVMQNPRHLVRRRGQEARLRCSPMKGHSHVYWYRQLPEEGLKFMVYLQKENIIDESGMPKERFSAEFPKEGPSILRIQQVVRGDSAAYFCASSRDRVDGYTFGSGTRLTVV.

The rearrangement uses TRBV4-1 and TRBJ1-6, with 9 bases fitting TRBD1. Germline trimming cut 3 bases from V and 6 bases from J; bases unmatched to any gene: 6. The CDR3 extends over 16 amino acids. The V gene's germline CDR1 is MGHRA and CDR2 YSYEKL. The CDR3 protein is CASSHSPGQGNSPLHF. CDR3 bases: TGCGCCAGCAGCCACTCCCCGGGACAGGGTAATTCACCCCTCCACTTT.

The rearrangement links TRBV5-5 to TRBJ1-2; 7 nucleotides match TRBD1. With 2 bases clipped from V and 0 bases from J, the junction kept 4 bases outside the gene matches. This CDR3 contains 15 residues. CDR1 is SGHKS and CDR2 is YYEKEE in the germline V gene (reference sequence). In DNA form, the CDR3 reads TGTGCCAGCAGCTTATTGACAGGGCCTAACTATGGCTACACCTTC. Translating it yields CASSLLTGPNYGYTF.

The V gene is TRBV15, the J gene TRBJ2-1; possibly TRBD1 for D (6 bases). The CDR3 sequence is 16 residues long. Trimming left V 5 bases short and J 1 base short, with 15 bases between. CDR1 is LNHNV, CDR2 YYDKDF, per germline (reference sequence). The CDR3 DNA reads TGTGCCACCAGCTTAGAATATGGACAGTCCTACAATGAGCAGTTCTTC. Translation: CATSLEYGQSYNEQFF.

This clone showed up just once. In DNA, the CDR3 is TGTGCCAGCAGCTTCCCCGGGACTACCAACTACGAGCAGTACTTC. Translated: CASSFPGTTNYEQYF. The chain combines TRBV5-5 with TRBJ2-7; 7 positions agree with TRBD2. The CDR3 is made up of 15 amino acids. Germline loops: CDR1 SGHKS, CDR2 YYEKEE (reference sequence). Losses at the gene ends were 2 bases for V and 3 bases for J; bases not matched to a gene: 8.

V gene TRBV28 combines with J gene TRBJ2-7, with D unresolved. V was trimmed by 6 bases and J by 0 bases, leaving 9 bases between them. Germline CDR1 MDHEN, CDR2 SYDVKM. The CDR3 is 13 amino acids. CDR3 in amino acids: CASRIDSSYEQYF. The CDR3 nucleotides are TGTGCCAGCAGGATAGATAGCTCCTACGAGCAGTACTTC.

The chain joins TRBV5-4 to TRBJ2-7, with a possible D match to TRBD2 (6 bases). The V gene lost 4 bases and the J gene lost 6 bases, with 23 bases spanning the gap. The CDR3 runs to 16 residues. CDR1 is SGHNT, CDR2 YYREEE, per germline (reference sequence). For the CDR3, the DNA is TGTGCCAGCAGCGTCCGGGACGCCTCCCCGCGGGGCGAGCAGTACTTC. It codes for CASSVRDASPRGEQYF.

The rearrangement links TRBV9 to TRBJ1-1, with D uncertain. Germline V gene lookup returns CDR1 SGDLS and CDR2 YYNGEE. Trimming removed 1 base at V and 0 bases at J, with 7 bases between. The CDR3 spans 14 residues. In nucleotides, the CDR3 is TGTGCCAGCAGCGTACACGGTTTGAACACTGAAGCTTTCTTT. Residues: CASSVHGLNTEAFF.

This rearrangement joins TRBV9 to TRBJ2-7; 7 nucleotides align to TRBD2. The CDR3 is made up of 15 amino acids. Germline CDR1 and CDR2: SGDLS and YYNGEE. The V gene end was trimmed by 2 bases and the J gene end by 7 bases; junction bases not matched to a gene: 12. The CDR3 region is CASSVKGGTPDEQYF. DNA of the CDR3: TGTGCCAGCAGCGTGAAGGGAGGGACCCCTGATGAGCAGTACTTC.

The chain has TRBV4-2 and TRBJ2-3; 10 bases fit TRBD2. The CDR3 runs to 18 residues. V trimming: 0 bases; J trimming: 0 bases; junction bases outside the gene matches: 6. Germline CDR1 and CDR2: LGHNA and YNFKEQ. CDR3 sequence (DNA): TGTGCCAGCAGCCAAGAAGGGGGACTAGCGTCTAGCACAGATACGCAGTATTTT. Residues: CASSQEGGLASSTDTQYF.

The V call is TRBV5-5, the J call TRBJ2-4; perhaps TRBD1 as D (6 bases). Trimming left V 4 bases short and J 4 bases short, with 15 bases between. The CDR3 totals 15 residues. The V gene's germline CDR1 is SGHKS and CDR2 YYEKEE (reference sequence). DNA for the CDR3: TGTGCCAGCAGCGTGGGACAAAATTTGAAAAACATTCAGTACTTC. Amino acid sequence: CASSVGQNLKNIQYF.

The chain employs TRBV7-2 and TRBJ2-1, with 13 bases matching TRBD2. The CDR3 is 17 residues long. CDR1 is SGHTA, CDR2 FQGNSA, per germline. Trimming cost V 4 bases and J 7 bases; bases outside gene matches: 10. The CDR3 protein is CASSSTRLAGGGNEQFF. CDR3 bases: TGTGCCAGCAGCTCAACAAGACTAGCGGGGGGAGGGAATGAGCAGTTCTTC.